The 20 T cell receptor beta chains reported below all come from one sample, sequenced in a study of T cell responses to AZD1222 COVID-19 vaccine. The table came from immunoSEQ multiplex PCR; TCRdb's copy has only in-frame clones and leaves some out. The table lists roughly 120,000 clones, approximately 86% of them singletons. This specimen consisted of peripheral blood, obtained on day 0 of AZD1222 vaccination. These receptor sequences come from an adult in good health.

The chain employs TRBV7-3 and TRBJ2-2, with TRBD1 matching 8 bases. The CDR3 is 15 residues long. Per germline, CDR1 SGHTA and CDR2 FQGTGA. V dropped 2 bases and J dropped 3; count of bases not matched to a gene: 2. The CDR3 protein is CASSLGDRHTGELFF. The DNA for the CDR3 is TGTGCCAGCAGCTTAGGGGACAGGCACACCGGGGAGCTGTTTTTT.

This rearrangement joins TRBV18 to TRBJ1-5; no firm D call. Germline lookup yields CDR1 KGHSH and CDR2 LQKENI. V gave up 2 bases and J gave up 4 bases, with 9 bases separating them. The CDR3 has 14 residues. CDR3 sequence reads: CASSPYGGNQPQHF. CDR3 DNA sequence: TGTGCCAGCTCACCATACGGAGGAAATCAGCCCCAGCATTTT.

The rearrangement uses TRBV4-2 and TRBJ1-2, with D possibly being TRBD1 (5 bases). The CDR3 length is 15 residues. Between the trimmed V and J ends, which lost 3 bases and 6 bases, there was a span of 17 bases. Per the germline V gene, CDR1 is LGHNA and CDR2 is YNFKEQ. DNA for the CDR3: TGTGCCAGCAGCCAGGGGCCGGTACAGTCTAATGGCTACACCTTC. This encodes CASSQGPVQSNGYTF.

V usage is TRBV28 and J usage is TRBJ2-5, with D tentatively TRBD1 (6 bases). CDR3 length equals 14 residues. Trimming took 9 bases from V and 3 from J, leaving 17 bases between them. Germline CDR1 and CDR2: MDHEN and SYDVKM. The CDR3: CASSWDTLKETQYF. CDR3 DNA: TGTGCCAGTTCCTGGGACACACTTAAAGAGACCCAGTACTTC.

V usage is TRBV6-2 or TRBV6-3 and J usage is TRBJ2-3, with D uncertain. V dropped 3 bases and J dropped 1 base, with 8 bases sitting between them. The CDR3 length is 14 residues. The V gene's germline CDR1 is MNHEY and CDR2 SVGEGT. The CDR3 is CASSYLSGTDTQYF. The CDR3 DNA sequence: TGTGCCAGCAGTTATCTCAGTGGCACAGATACGCAGTATTTT.

This clone was counted a single time. This chain links TRBV4-1 with TRBJ2-7; 12 bases align to TRBD1. Germline CDR1 and CDR2: MGHRA and YSYEKL. With 2 bases clipped from V and 3 bases from J, the junction kept 11 bases outside the gene matches. The CDR3 sequence is 18 residues long. The CDR3 loop reads CASSQSRGTGGFVYEQYF. CDR3 coding DNA: TGCGCCAGCAGCCAAAGCCGGGGGACAGGGGGCTTCGTCTACGAGCAGTACTTC.

This clone was found a few times. The rearrangement links TRBV18 to TRBJ1-1; maybe TRBD1 (5 bases). The length of the CDR3 is 15 residues. Germline V gene lookup returns CDR1 KGHSH and CDR2 LQKENI. The V end was cut by 0 bases, the J end by 7 bases, with 15 bases between. The CDR3, as DNA: TGTGCCAGCTCACCACCGAGTATCGGGGCAGTTGAAGCTTTCTTT. Its protein product is CASSPPSIGAVEAFF. The full variable domain, completed using reference TRBV18 and TRBJ1-1, is NAGVMQNPRHLVRRRGQEARLRCSPMKGHSHVYWYRQLPEEGLKFMVYLQKENIIDESGMPKERFSAEFPKEGPSILRIQQVVRGDSAAYFCASSPPSIGAVEAFFGQGTRLTVV.

The chain uses TRBV29-1 and TRBJ1-2, with 7 bases fitting TRBD1. With V trimmed by 7 bases and J by 0 bases, 5 bases remained unmatched. The germline V gene has CDR1 SQVTM and CDR2 ANQGSEA. The CDR3 has 13 residues. The CDR3 nucleotides read TGCAGCGCTCAGACAGGGACTAACTATGGCTACACCTTC. Translating gives CSAQTGTNYGYTF.

The rearrangement links TRBV5-1 to TRBJ2-7, with D tentatively TRBD2 (6 bases). This CDR3 comprises 17 residues. Germline V gene sequence: CDR1 SGHRS, CDR2 YFSETQ. V was shortened by 2 bases and J by 4 bases, with 22 bases between the two germline ends. CDR3 nucleotide sequence: TGCGCCAGCAGCTTTCAGGCGGGACCCGGGGCTTTATACGAGCAGTACTTC. Protein: CASSFQAGPGALYEQYF.

The chain uses TRBV5-6 and TRBJ2-1; 9 bases are a match to TRBD2. The CDR3 is 15 residues long. Germline CDR1 is SGHDT and CDR2 is YYEEEE. J lost 7 bases, V lost 0 bases, and 5 bases had no gene match. The CDR3 DNA reads TGTGCCAGCAGCTTGGTGGCGGGGGGGCGGAATGAGCAGTTCTTC. This sequence encodes CASSLVAGGRNEQFF.

V gene TRBV6-4 combines with J gene TRBJ2-1, with TRBD2 as a possible D gene (7 bases). In germline, CDR1 is MRHNA, CDR2 SNTAGT. CDR3 length: 15 residues. Trimming took off 2 bases at V and 8 bases at J, with 16 bases between the two ends. Here the CDR3 reads CASSDEWGGQDEQFF. Written as DNA, the CDR3 is TGTGCCAGCAGTGACGAGTGGGGGGGCCAGGATGAGCAGTTCTTC.

Only one count was recorded for this clone. The chain carries TRBV7-2 and TRBJ2-3, with D possibly TRBD2 on 6 matching bases. The V gene's germline CDR1 is SGHTA and CDR2 FQGNSA. Deletions cut 4 bases from V and 1 base from J, with 18 bases between. The CDR3 is 17 residues long. The DNA for the CDR3 is TGTGCCAGCAGCTCCCGGGTGGGGCGGGAACGCACAGATACGCAGTATTTT. Protein: CASSSRVGRERTDTQYF.

The gene calls are TRBV6-5 and TRBJ1-5; no firm D call. V was shortened by 7 bases and J by 2 bases, with 12 bases between the two germline ends. Germline assignment: CDR1 MNHEY and CDR2 SVGAGI. This CDR3 has 14 amino acids. CDR3 DNA: TGTGCCAGCACCAAGGAGAGAGGCAATCAGCCCCAGCATTTT. Encoded protein: CASTKERGNQPQHF.

The chain employs TRBV7-3 and TRBJ1-1; D not resolved. V was trimmed by 3 bases and J by 1 base, leaving 9 bases between them. The CDR3 loop spans 14 amino acids. Germline V lookup: CDR1 SGHTA, CDR2 FQGTGA. The CDR3 DNA sequence: TGTGCCAGCAGCTTGGCAGGCTCGAACACTGAAGCTTTCTTT. It encodes CASSLAGSNTEAFF.

The chain carries TRBV7-2 and TRBJ2-1; D is possibly TRBD1 or TRBD2 (5 bases each). Germline lookup yields CDR1 SGHTA and CDR2 FQGNSA. This CDR3 comprises 16 residues. V was pared by 5 bases and J by 0 bases, with 14 bases between. The CDR3 coding sequence is TGTGCCAGCAGCGTAACACGGGGCCGCTCCTACAATGAGCAGTTCTTC. Encoded protein: CASSVTRGRSYNEQFF.

The gene calls are TRBV7-9 and TRBJ2-7, with 10 bases that match TRBD1. Germline assignment: CDR1 SEHNR and CDR2 FQNEAQ (reference sequence). There are 13 residues in the CDR3. The J segment lost 4 bases and the V segment lost 6 bases, leaving 3 bases of the junction unmatched. The CDR3 DNA reads as TGTGCCAGCAGGACAGGGGGCGAATACGAGCAGTACTTC. As protein: CASRTGGEYEQYF. Drawing the rest from reference TRBV7-9 and TRBJ2-7, the complete variable domain is DTGVSQNPRHKITKRGQNVTFRCDPISEHNRLYWYRQTLGQGPEFLTYFQNEAQLEKSRLLSDRFSAERPKGSFSTLEIQRTEQGDSAMYLCASRTGGEYEQYFGPGTRLTVT.

V is TRBV5-1 and J is TRBJ1-4, with 7 bases lining up with TRBD1. Trimming cost V 3 bases and J 7 bases; bases outside gene matches: 9. The CDR3 is 15 residues long. Germline CDR1 reads SGHRS; CDR2 reads YFSETQ. The DNA of the CDR3 is TGCGCCAGCAGCTCTGGACAGGCCCGGGCTGAAAAACTGTTTTTT. Translating it yields CASSSGQARAEKLFF.

This clone was detected only once. J is TRBJ1-1 and V is TRBV5-6; D is perhaps TRBD1 (5 bases). V lost 6 bases to trimming and J lost 0 bases, with 12 bases between them. CDR3 length: 14 amino acids. Germline assignment: CDR1 SGHDT and CDR2 YYEEEE. Here the CDR3 reads CASIGGSMNTEAFF. The CDR3 nucleotides read TGTGCCAGCATCGGGGGTTCAATGAACACTGAAGCTTTCTTT.

The chain carries TRBV7-2 and TRBJ2-5; 11 bases agree with TRBD2. Germline V gene data show CDR1 as SGHTA and CDR2 as FQGNSA. J was trimmed by 5 bases and V by 5 bases; bases with no gene match: 10. The CDR3 length is 16 residues. The CDR3 spells CASSLIAGGQGETQYF. The CDR3 DNA follows: TGTGCCAGCAGCCTGATAGCGGGGGGGCAAGGGGAGACCCAGTACTTC.

This sequence joins TRBV12-3 or TRBV12-4 and TRBJ2-3; D not resolved. The CDR3 is made up of 11 amino acids. Between the trimmed V and J ends, which lost 5 bases and 5 bases, there was a span of 5 bases. CDR3 coding DNA: TGTGCCAGCAGTCCCTTAGATACGCAGTATTTT. It specifies CASSPLDTQYF.